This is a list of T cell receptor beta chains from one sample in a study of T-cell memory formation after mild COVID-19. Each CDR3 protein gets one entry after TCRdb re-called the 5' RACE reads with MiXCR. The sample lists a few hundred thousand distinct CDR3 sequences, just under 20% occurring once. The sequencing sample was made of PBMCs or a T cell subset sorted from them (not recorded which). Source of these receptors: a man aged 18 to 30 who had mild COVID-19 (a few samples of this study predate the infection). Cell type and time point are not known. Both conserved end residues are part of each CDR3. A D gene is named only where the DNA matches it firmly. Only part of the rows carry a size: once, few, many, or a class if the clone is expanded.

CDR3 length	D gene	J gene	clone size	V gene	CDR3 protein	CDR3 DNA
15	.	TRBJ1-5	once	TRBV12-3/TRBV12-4	CASRSSGNGGQPQHF	TGTGCCAGCAGGTCGTCAGGGAACGGTGGTCAGCCCCAGCATTTT
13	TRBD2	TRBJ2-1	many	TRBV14	CASSQGAGDEQFF	TGTGCCAGCAGCCAAGGGGCGGGGGATGAGCAGTTCTTC
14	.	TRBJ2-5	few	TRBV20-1	CSVVGRGNQETQYF	TGCAGCGTGGTGGGGAGGGGGAACCAAGAGACCCAGTACTTC
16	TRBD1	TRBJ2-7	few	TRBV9	CASSPQGGNPLYEQYF	TGTGCCAGCAGCCCCCAAGGGGGCAACCCACTATACGAGCAGTACTTC
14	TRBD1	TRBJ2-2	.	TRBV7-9	CARPGQINTGELFF	TGTGCCAGACCGGGACAGATTAACACCGGGGAGCTGTTTTTT
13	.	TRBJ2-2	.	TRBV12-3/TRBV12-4	CASSSVGTGELFF	TGTGCCAGCAGTTCCGTAGGCACCGGGGAGCTGTTTTTT
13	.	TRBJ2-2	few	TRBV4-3	CASSQWDTGELFF	TGCGCCAGCAGCCAATGGGACACCGGGGAGCTGTTTTTT
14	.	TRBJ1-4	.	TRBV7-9	CASSVRDENEKLFF	TGTGCCAGCAGCGTCCGGGATGAGAATGAAAAACTGTTTTTT
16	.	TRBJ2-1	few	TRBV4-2	CASSQGEPSSYNEQFF	TGTGCCAGCAGCCAAGGGGAACCAAGCTCCTACAATGAGCAGTTCTTC
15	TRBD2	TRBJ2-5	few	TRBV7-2	CASSLARGARETQYF	TGTGCCAGCAGCTTAGCGCGGGGGGCAAGGGAGACCCAGTACTTC
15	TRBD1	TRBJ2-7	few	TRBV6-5	CASRRQGSSSYEQYF	TGTGCCAGCAGGAGACAGGGGTCGAGCTCCTACGAGCAGTACTTC
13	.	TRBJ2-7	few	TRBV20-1	CSAGSAPSYEQYF	TGCAGTGCTGGGTCCGCTCCTTCCTACGAGCAGTACTTC
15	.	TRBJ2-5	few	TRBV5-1	CASSLASGGWETQYF	TGCGCCAGCAGCTTGGCCAGTGGGGGCTGGGAGACCCAGTACTTC
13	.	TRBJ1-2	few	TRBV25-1	CASRGPPNYGYTF	TGTGCCAGCAGGGGTCCTCCTAACTATGGCTACACCTTC
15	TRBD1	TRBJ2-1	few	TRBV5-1	CASSLIGTGGDEQFF	TGCGCCAGCAGCTTAATCGGGACAGGGGGCGATGAGCAGTTCTTC
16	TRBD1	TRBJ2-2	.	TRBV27	CASSPARQGGTGELFF	TGTGCCAGCAGTCCCGCTCGACAGGGGGGGACCGGGGAGCTGTTTTTT
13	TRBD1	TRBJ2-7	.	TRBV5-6	CATRDRGSYEQYF	TGTGCCACCCGGGACAGGGGGAGCTACGAGCAGTACTTC
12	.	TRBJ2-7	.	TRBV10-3	CAISGGAYEQYF	TGTGCCATCAGTGGGGGGGCCTACGAGCAGTACTTC
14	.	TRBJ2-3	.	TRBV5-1	CASSGGGRGDTQYF	TGCGCCAGCAGCGGGGGGGGCCGTGGAGATACGCAGTATTTT
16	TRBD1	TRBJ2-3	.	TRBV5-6	CASSLQGAGNTDTQYF	TGTGCCAGCAGCCTACAGGGGGCTGGGAACACAGATACGCAGTATTTT
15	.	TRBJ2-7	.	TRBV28	CASSWGFPSSYEQYF	TGTGCCAGCAGTTGGGGTTTCCCGAGCTCCTACGAGCAGTACTTC
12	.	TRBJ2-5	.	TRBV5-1	CASTLEGETQYF	TGCGCCAGCACCCTTGAGGGAGAGACCCAGTACTTC
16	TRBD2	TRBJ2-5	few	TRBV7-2	CASSRDLAGGQETQYF	TGTGCCAGCAGTCGAGATCTAGCGGGGGGGCAAGAGACCCAGTACTTC
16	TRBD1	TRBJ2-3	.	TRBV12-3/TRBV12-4	CASSLYWTGNGDTQYF	TGTGCCAGCAGTTTATACTGGACAGGGAATGGAGATACGCAGTATTTT
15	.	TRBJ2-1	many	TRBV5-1	CASSLALLSYNEQFF	TGCGCCAGCAGCTTGGCCCTACTCTCCTACAATGAGCAGTTCTTC
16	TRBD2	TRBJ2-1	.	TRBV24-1	CATSEMKSGGWNEQFF	TGTGCCACCAGTGAGATGAAGAGCGGGGGATGGAATGAGCAGTTCTTC
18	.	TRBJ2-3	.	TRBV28	CASSLPSKGQQSTDTQYF	TGTGCCAGCAGTTTACCCTCGAAAGGACAACAAAGCACAGATACGCAGTATTTT
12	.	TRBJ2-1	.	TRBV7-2	CASSQKTSPAPF	TGTGCCAGCAGCCAGAAAACTAGCCCAGCCCCCTTC
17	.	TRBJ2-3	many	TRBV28	CASSLLAAGQATDTQYF	TGTGCCAGCAGTTTATTAGCAGCGGGTCAGGCCACAGATACGCAGTATTTT
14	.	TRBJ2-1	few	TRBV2	CASSERDIRNEQFF	TGTGCCAGCAGTGAGCGGGATATCCGCAATGAGCAGTTCTTC
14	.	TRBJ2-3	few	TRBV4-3	CASSQVVGSDTQYF	TGCGCCAGCAGCCAAGTAGTGGGCTCAGATACGCAGTATTTT
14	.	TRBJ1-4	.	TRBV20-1	CSARSRQGGEKLFF	TGCAGTGCAAGGTCGCGGCAGGGTGGTGAAAAACTGTTTTTT
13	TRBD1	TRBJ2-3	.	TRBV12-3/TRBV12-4	CASSGTQGMTQYF	TGTGCCAGCAGCGGGACACAGGGGATGACGCAGTATTTT
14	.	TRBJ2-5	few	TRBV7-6	CASSFLTSEETQYF	TGTGCCAGCAGCTTCCTGACTTCTGAAGAGACCCAGTACTTC
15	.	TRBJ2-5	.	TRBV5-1	CASSLTGVEGKTQYF	TGCGCCAGCAGCTTGACTGGGGTGGAGGGAAAGACCCAGTACTTC
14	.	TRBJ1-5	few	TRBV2	CASSDREGGQPQHF	TGTGCCAGCAGTGACAGGGAGGGTGGTCAGCCCCAGCATTTT